The clone carrying this TCR beta chain was counted only a few times. No antigen is known for it. The authors reverse transcribed all of the isolated RNA, so sequencing captured expressed TCRB transcripts. TCRdb's table, derived via immunoSEQ multiplex PCR, lists solely in-frame clones and lacks some. The repertoire consists of about 160,000 clones, with 8% to 9.5% occurring once and the leading ten covering 0.45% to 0.6%. CD4+ naive, central memory, regulatory and stem cell-like memory subsets were isolated by sorting on CD45RO/CCR7/CD25/CD127/CD95/CD27. Purity (above 98%) was reached by all sorted populations. The source of the sample is a study of beta chain features in type 1 diabetes. In the study overall: The examined sorted cells totaled about 110 million across samples.

Study results and caveats: Patients with Type 1 diabetes showed moderately but significantly shorter TCRB CDR3s in all four CD4+ subsets.

This CDR3 is 14 amino acids long. Germline V lookup: CDR1 MDHEN, CDR2 SYDVKM. V dropped 7 bases and J dropped 7 bases, with 20 bases sitting between them. The sequence came from a young woman with type 1 diabetes. This chain uses TRBV28 with TRBJ2-7, with D tentatively TRBD2 (6 bases). The source material was central memory CD4+ T cells from blood. The CDR3 region has the DNA TGTGCCAGCACCTCCCCCGGGACTGACGTTGAGCAGTACTTC. Translation: CASTSPGTDVEQYF.